A selection of T cell receptor beta chains follows, all from one sample in a study of response to subunit inactivated influenza vaccine. Using its own MiXCR run on the RT-PCR reads, TCRdb lists one record per CDR3 protein. The sample lists more than 700,000 distinct CDR3 sequences, 21% occurring once. Sequencing used PBMCs from blood, obtained around 5 days after vaccination. All receptors come from a man aged 50-60 years who received an inactivated influenza vaccine. The CDR3 runs from the conserved cysteine through the conserved F or W. The D gene is left open where the match is weak. Size values are once, few and many counts, or a class for expanded clones, and some rows have none.

TRBJ2-5,TRBV10-3,NA,NA,TGTGCCATCAGTGAGGTCAGGAAAGAGACCCAGTACTTC,CAISEVRKETQYF
TRBJ2-1,TRBV29-1,NA,TRBD2,TGCAGCGTTGTTGGGAGACTAGCAGAGAATGAGCAGTTCTTC,CSVVGRLAENEQFF
TRBJ2-7,TRBV7-2,NA,NA,TGTGCCAGCAGCTTAGTCTCGGGGGCAGGGAACGAGCAGTACTTC,CASSLVSGAGNEQYF
TRBJ2-5,TRBV12-3/TRBV12-4,NA,NA,TGTGCCAGCAGTTTATCGAACTACCAAGAGACCCAGTACTTC,CASSLSNYQETQYF
TRBJ2-1,TRBV10-3,NA,NA,TGTGCCATCAGTGAGTCCCAGGGGTCCCACTACAATGAGCAGTTCTTC,CAISESQGSHYNEQFF
TRBJ1-1,TRBV10-2,once,TRBD1,TGCGCCAGCAGTGACGGTTCAGGGGGCGCGAATTTGAACACTGAAGCTTTCTTT,CASSDGSGGANLNTEAFF
TRBJ2-2,TRBV7-9,few,NA,TGTGCCAGCAGCTTTTTCGGGACAATTGACACCGGGGAGCTGTTTTTT,CASSFFGTIDTGELFF
TRBJ2-7,TRBV20-1,few,NA,TGCAGTGCTAGAGATGCCCGGTCGGAGCAGTACTTC,CSARDARSEQYF
TRBJ2-1,TRBV6-4,NA,NA,TGTGCCAGCAGTGAAGGACCTGTGAGCTCCTACAATGAGCAGTTCTTC,CASSEGPVSSYNEQFF
TRBJ2-1,TRBV19,NA,NA,TGTGCCAGTAGTATCGGTGGCAGGATTGAGCAGTTCTTC,CASSIGGRIEQFF
TRBJ2-3,TRBV7-2,few,NA,TGTGCCAGCAGCACGAGAGGCCGTTTGGGTACGCAGTATTTT,CASSTRGRLGTQYF
TRBJ2-3,TRBV4-3,few,TRBD2,TGCGCCAGCAGCCATCCAGCGGGGGCGGGAACAGATACGCAGTATTTT,CASSHPAGAGTDTQYF
TRBJ1-1,TRBV3-1,NA,NA,TGTGCCAGCAGCAAGGGACACTTGAACACTGAAGCTTTCTTT,CASSKGHLNTEAFF
TRBJ2-5,TRBV12-3/TRBV12-4,NA,NA,TGTGCCAGCAGTTACAGACAGGCAGGGCCCCAAGAGACCCAGTACTTC,CASSYRQAGPQETQYF